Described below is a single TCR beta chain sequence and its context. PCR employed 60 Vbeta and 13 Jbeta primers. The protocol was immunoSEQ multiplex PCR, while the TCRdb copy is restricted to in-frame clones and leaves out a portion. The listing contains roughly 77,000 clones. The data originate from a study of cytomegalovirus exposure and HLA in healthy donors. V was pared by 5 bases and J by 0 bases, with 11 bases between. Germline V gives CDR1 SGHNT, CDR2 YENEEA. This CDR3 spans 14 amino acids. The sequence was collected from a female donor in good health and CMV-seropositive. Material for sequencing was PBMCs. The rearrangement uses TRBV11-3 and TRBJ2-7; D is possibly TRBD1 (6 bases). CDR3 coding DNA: TGTGCCAGCAGCCCAGTCAGGGGCTCCTACGAGCAGTACTTC. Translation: CASSPVRGSYEQYF.